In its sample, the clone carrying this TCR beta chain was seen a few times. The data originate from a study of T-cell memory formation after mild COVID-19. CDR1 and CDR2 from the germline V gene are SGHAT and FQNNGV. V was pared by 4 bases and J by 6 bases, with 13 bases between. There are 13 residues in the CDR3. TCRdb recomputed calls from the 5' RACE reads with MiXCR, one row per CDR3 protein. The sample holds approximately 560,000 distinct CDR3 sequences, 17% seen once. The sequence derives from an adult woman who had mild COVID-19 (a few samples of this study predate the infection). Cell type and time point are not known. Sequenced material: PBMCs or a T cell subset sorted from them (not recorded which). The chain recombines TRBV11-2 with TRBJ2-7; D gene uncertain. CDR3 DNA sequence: TGTGCCAGCAGCTCTGAGGTAGTAAGCGAGCAGTACTTC. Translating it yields CASSSEVVSEQYF. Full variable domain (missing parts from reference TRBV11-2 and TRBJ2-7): EAGVAQSPRYKIIEKRQSVAFWCNPISGHATLYWYQQILGQGPKLLIQFQNNGVVDDSQLPKDRFSAERLKGVDSTLKIQPAKLEDSAVYLCASSSEVVSEQYFGPGTRLTVT.